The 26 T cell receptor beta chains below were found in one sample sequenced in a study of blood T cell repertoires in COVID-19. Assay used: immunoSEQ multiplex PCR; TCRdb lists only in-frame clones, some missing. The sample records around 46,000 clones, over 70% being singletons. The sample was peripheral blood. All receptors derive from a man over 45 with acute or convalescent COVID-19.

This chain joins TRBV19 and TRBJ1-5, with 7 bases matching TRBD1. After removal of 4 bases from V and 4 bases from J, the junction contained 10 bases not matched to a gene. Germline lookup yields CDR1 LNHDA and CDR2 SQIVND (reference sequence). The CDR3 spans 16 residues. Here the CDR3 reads CASSTLTGSVNQPQHF. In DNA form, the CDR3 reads TGTGCCAGTAGTACCTTGACAGGGTCGGTTAATCAGCCCCAGCATTTT.

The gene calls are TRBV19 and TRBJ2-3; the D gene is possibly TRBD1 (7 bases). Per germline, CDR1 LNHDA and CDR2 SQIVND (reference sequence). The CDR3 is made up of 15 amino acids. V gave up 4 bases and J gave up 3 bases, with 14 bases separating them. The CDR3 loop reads CASSTSRGRTDTQYF. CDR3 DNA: TGTGCCAGTAGTACCTCCAGGGGGAGGACAGATACGCAGTATTTT.

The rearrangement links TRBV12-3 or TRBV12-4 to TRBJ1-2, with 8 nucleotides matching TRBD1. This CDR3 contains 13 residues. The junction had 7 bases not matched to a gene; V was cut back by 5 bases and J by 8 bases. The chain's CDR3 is CASSTDRGSGYTF. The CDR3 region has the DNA TGTGCCAGCAGTACCGACAGGGGCAGCGGCTACACCTTC.

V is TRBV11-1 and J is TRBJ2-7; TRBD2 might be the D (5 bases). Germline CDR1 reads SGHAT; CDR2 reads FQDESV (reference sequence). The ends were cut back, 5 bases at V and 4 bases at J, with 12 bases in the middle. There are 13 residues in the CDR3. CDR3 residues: CASSLTRGYEQYF. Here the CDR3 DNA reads TGTGCCAGCAGCCTAACCCGGGGTTACGAGCAGTACTTC. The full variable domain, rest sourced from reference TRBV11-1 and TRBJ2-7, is EAEVAQSPRYKITEKSQAVAFWCDPISGHATLYWYRQILGQGPELLVQFQDESVVDDSQLPKDRFSAERLKGVDSTLKIQPAELGDSAMYLCASSLTRGYEQYFGPGTRLTVT.

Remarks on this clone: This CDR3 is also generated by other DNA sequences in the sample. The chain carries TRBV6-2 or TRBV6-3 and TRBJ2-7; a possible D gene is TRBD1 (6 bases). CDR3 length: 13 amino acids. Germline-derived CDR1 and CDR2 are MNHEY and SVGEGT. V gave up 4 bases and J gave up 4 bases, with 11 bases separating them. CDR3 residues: CASSFSGAYEQYF. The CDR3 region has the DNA TGTGCCAGCAGTTTCTCAGGGGCATACGAGCAGTACTTC.

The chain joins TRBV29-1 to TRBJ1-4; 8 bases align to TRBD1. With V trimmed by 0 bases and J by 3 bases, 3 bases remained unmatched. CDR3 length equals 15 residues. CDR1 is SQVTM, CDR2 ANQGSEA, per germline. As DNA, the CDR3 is TGCAGCGTTGAAGATACAGGGGGACCTAATGAAAAACTGTTTTTT. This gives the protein CSVEDTGGPNEKLFF.

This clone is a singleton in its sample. CDR3 sequence (DNA): TGTGCCAGCAGCTTAGTGATGCTAGCGGGGCAAGAGACCCAGTACTTC. Translated, it gives CASSLVMLAGQETQYF. The chain recombines TRBV7-2 with TRBJ2-5; TRBD2 matches 9 bases. Germline V CDR1 and CDR2: SGHTA, FQGNSA. The ends lost 1 base at V and 2 bases at J; junction bases unmatched: 5. This CDR3 comprises 16 residues.

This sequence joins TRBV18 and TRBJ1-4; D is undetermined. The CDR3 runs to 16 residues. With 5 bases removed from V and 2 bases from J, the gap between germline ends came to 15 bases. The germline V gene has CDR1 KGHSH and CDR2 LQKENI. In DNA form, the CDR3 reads TGTGCCAGCTCAGTGAACGCGCCTAGGACTAATGAAAAACTGTTTTTT. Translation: CASSVNAPRTNEKLFF.

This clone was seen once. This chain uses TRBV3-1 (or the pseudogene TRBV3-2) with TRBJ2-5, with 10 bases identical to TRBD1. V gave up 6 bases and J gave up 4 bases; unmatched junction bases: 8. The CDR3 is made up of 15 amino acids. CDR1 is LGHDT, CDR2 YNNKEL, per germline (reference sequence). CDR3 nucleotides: TGTGCCAGCAGTCTCAGACAGGGGGCGACAGAGACCCAGTACTTC. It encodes CASSLRQGATETQYF.

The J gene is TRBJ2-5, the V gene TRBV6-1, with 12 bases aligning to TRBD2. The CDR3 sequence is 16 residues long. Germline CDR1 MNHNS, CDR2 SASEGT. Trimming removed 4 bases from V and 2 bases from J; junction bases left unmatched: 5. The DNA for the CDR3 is TGTGCCAGCAGTGTCCGACTAGCGGGAGCACAAGAGACCCAGTACTTC. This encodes CASSVRLAGAQETQYF.

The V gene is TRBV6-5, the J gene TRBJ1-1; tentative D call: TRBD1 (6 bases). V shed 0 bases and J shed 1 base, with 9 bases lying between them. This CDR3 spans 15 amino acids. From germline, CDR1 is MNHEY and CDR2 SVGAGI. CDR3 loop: CASSYSGQPNTEAFF. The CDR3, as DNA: TGTGCCAGCAGTTACTCAGGACAGCCGAACACTGAAGCTTTCTTT.

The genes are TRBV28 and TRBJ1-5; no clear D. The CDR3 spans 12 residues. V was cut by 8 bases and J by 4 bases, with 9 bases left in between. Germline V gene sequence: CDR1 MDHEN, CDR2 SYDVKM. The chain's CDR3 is CASRPMNQPQHF. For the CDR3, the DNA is TGTGCCAGCCGCCCTATGAATCAGCCCCAGCATTTT.

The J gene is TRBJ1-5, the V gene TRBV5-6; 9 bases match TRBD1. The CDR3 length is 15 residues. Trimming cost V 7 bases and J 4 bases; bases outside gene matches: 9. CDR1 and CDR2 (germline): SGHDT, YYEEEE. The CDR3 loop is CASDTTGTGNQPQHF. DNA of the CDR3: TGTGCCAGCGATACGACCGGGACAGGGAATCAGCCCCAGCATTTT.

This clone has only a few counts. The CDR3 sequence is CATSRDRVTSYEQYF. As DNA, the CDR3 is TGTGCCACCAGCAGGGACAGGGTTACGTCCTACGAGCAGTACTTC. The gene calls are TRBV15 and TRBJ2-7, with 8 bases identical to TRBD1. V shed 3 bases, J shed 1 base, and the junction held 5 bases outside the gene matches. Germline-derived CDR1 and CDR2 are LNHNV and YYDKDF (reference sequence). The CDR3 totals 15 residues.

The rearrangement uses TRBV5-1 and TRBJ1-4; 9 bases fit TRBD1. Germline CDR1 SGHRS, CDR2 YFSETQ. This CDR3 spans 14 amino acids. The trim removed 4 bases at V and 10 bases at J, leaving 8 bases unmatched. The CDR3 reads CASSPGTGRIKLFF. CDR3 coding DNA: TGCGCCAGCAGCCCCGGGACAGGGAGGATAAAACTGTTTTTT.

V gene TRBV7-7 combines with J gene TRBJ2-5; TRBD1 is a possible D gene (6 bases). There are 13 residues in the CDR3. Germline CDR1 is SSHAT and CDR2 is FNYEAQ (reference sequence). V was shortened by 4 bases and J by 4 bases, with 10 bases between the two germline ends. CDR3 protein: CASSWSRGETQYF. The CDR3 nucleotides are TGTGCCAGCAGCTGGAGCAGGGGAGAGACCCAGTACTTC.

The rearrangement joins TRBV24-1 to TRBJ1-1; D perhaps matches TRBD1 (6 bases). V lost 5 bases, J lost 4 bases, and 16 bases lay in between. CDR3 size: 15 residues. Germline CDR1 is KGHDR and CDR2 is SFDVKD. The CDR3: CATSAPGDGRTEAFF. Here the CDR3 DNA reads TGTGCCACCAGTGCCCCAGGGGATGGGCGCACTGAAGCTTTCTTT.

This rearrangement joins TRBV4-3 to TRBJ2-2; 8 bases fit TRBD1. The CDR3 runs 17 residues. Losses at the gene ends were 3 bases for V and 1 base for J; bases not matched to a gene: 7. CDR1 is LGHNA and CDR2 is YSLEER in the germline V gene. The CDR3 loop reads CASSQRAGTGNTGELFF. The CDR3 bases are TGCGCCAGCAGCCAGCGGGCCGGGACAGGGAACACCGGGGAGCTGTTTTTT.

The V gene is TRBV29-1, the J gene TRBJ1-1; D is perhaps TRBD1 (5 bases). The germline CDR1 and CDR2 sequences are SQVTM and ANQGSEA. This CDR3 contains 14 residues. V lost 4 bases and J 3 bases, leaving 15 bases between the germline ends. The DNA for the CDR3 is TGCAGCGTTGTGGGGGTTTCGGGGGACACTGAAGCTTTCTTT. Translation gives CSVVGVSGDTEAFF.

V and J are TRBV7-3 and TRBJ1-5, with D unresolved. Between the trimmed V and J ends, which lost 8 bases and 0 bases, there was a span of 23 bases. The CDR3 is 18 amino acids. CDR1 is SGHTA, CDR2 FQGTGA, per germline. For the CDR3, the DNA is TGTGCCAGCGGTGTACCGGCGGTATCAACCCCTAGCAATCAGCCCCAGCATTTT. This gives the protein CASGVPAVSTPSNQPQHF.

CDR3 in amino acids: CASSSLDRGLEQYF. Here the CDR3 DNA reads TGTGCCAGCAGCTCTTTGGACAGGGGGCTGGAGCAGTACTTC. The chain employs TRBV27 and TRBJ2-7; 11 nucleotides align to TRBD1. Germline assignment: CDR1 MNHEY and CDR2 SMNVEV (reference sequence). CDR3 size: 14 residues. With 6 bases clipped from V and 7 bases from J, the junction kept 8 bases outside the gene matches.

The CDR3: CASSRTRGETQYF. As DNA, the CDR3 is TGTGCCAGCAGCCGGACTAGGGGGGAGACCCAGTACTTC. The V call is TRBV6-5, the J call TRBJ2-5, with D possibly being TRBD2 (7 bases). V dropped 6 bases and J dropped 5 bases, with 13 bases sitting between them. The CDR3 covers 13 residues. Per the germline V gene, CDR1 is MNHEY and CDR2 is SVGAGI.

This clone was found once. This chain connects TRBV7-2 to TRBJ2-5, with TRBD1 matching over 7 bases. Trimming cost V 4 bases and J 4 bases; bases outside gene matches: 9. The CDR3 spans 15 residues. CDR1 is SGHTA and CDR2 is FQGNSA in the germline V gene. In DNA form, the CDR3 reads TGTGCCAGCAGCTCCAGGGACAGCACCTTAGAGACCCAGTACTTC. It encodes CASSSRDSTLETQYF.

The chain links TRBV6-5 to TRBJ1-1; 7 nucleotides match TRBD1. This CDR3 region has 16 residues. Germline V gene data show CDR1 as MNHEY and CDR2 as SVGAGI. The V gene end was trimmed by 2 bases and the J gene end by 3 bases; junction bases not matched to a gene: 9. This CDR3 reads CASSYHQRGLYTEAFF. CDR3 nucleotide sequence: TGTGCCAGCAGTTACCACCAAAGGGGGCTGTACACTGAAGCTTTCTTT.

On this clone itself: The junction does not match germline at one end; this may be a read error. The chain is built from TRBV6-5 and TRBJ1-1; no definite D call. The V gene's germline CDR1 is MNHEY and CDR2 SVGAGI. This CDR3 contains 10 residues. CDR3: CASSFPATVF. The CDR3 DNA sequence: TGTGCCAGCAGTTTCCCCGCAACGGTCTTT.

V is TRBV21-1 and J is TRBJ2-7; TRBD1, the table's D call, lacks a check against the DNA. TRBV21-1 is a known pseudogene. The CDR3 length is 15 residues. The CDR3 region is CASSKGQGVPYEQYF. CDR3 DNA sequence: TGTGCCAGCAGCAAAGGGCAGGGTGTACCCTACGAGCAGTACTTC.